The following is a T cell receptor (beta chain) sequence with its context. Its specificity is unknown. The sample is drawn from a study of T-cell memory formation after mild COVID-19. Whole-study context: Largely donor-specific TCR clusters were found. Study outcomes and limitations: The authors left the SARS-CoV-2 specificity of second-wave clones peaking on day 37 unconfirmed. The appearance of some responding clones in pre-infection memory suggested that cross-reactive memory joined.

TCRdb re-analysed the 5' RACE reads in MiXCR, keeping a single row per CDR3 protein. Seen here are 540,000 or so distinct CDR3 sequences, around 21% observed once, and the top ten hold around an eighth. V shed 5 bases and J shed 4 bases, with 18 bases lying between them. Germline lookup yields CDR1 SEHNR and CDR2 FQNEAQ (reference sequence). The length of the CDR3 is 15 residues. The chain recombines TRBV7-9 with TRBJ2-7, with D maybe TRBD1 (6 bases). The clonotype comes from an adult woman who had mild COVID-19 (a few samples of this study predate the infection). Cell type and time point are not known. Sequences were obtained from PBMCs or a T cell subset sorted from them (not recorded which). CDR3 sequence reads: CASSGRSQGPYEQYF. The CDR3 nucleotides are TGTGCCAGCAGCGGCAGGTCCCAGGGGCCTTACGAGCAGTACTTC.